Listed here are 26 T cell receptor beta chains from one sample, sequenced in a study of vaccination and CD4 T cells after COVID-19. The Oncomine TCR Beta short-read assay was applied to DNA of cultured CD4+ T cells. In TCRdb, the PCR reads were re-called with MiXCR into one record per CDR3 protein. The sample yields 17,000 or so distinct CDR3 sequences, more than 40% seen once. Indicated treatment: roughly 10-day PBMC culture with coronavirus spike peptide pools or control peptides (ViraFEST assay). No cognate antigen is known for these TCRs. The sequenced sample was CD4+ T cells from blood, cultured in vitro, obtained after SARS-CoV-2 vaccination. The receptors come from a human donor who had recovered from COVID-19.

V is TRBV6-1 and J is TRBJ1-6; 8 nucleotides line up with TRBD1. Germline values: CDR1 MNHNS, CDR2 SASEGT. Trimming took 8 bases from V and 5 from J; bases not matched to a gene: 2. This CDR3 region has 13 residues. CDR3 protein: CASQDRDNSPLHF. CDR3 bases: TGTGCCAGCCAGGACAGGGATAATTCACCCCTCCACTTT.

The V call is TRBV19, the J call TRBJ2-1, with 13 nucleotides matching TRBD2. V trimming: 5 bases; J trimming: 9 bases; junction bases outside the gene matches: 7. The CDR3 consists of 15 residues. Germline assignment: CDR1 LNHDA and CDR2 SQIVND (reference sequence). DNA for the CDR3: TGTGCCAGTAGTCCAACTAGCGGGAGGGTCGGTGAGCAGTTCTTC. Translated, it gives CASSPTSGRVGEQFF.

V is TRBV28 and J is TRBJ2-7; 7 bases are shared with TRBD2. This CDR3 comprises 15 residues. V trimming: 2 bases; J trimming: 0 bases; junction bases outside the gene matches: 4. Per the germline V gene, CDR1 is MDHEN and CDR2 is SYDVKM. CDR3 in DNA: TGTGCCAGCAGTTTAGGCGGGACTAACTCCTACGAGCAGTACTTC. It yields the protein CASSLGGTNSYEQYF.

The table lists this clonotype with a few counts. The chain employs TRBV24-1 and TRBJ2-3, with D possibly being TRBD1 (6 bases). Per germline, CDR1 KGHDR and CDR2 SFDVKD. V was trimmed by 9 bases and J by 4 bases, leaving 10 bases between them. This CDR3 has 12 residues. The CDR3 reads CATQGTSDTQYF. The CDR3 nucleotides read TGTGCCACCCAGGGGACCTCAGATACGCAGTATTTT.

The rearrangement joins TRBV28 to TRBJ1-2, with TRBD1 matching 9 bases. Germline values: CDR1 MDHEN, CDR2 SYDVKM. The J segment lost 5 bases and the V segment lost 7 bases, leaving 8 bases of the junction unmatched. The length of the CDR3 is 14 residues. In nucleotides, the CDR3 is TGTGCCAGCAACATTAACAGGGGGCTTTATGGCTACACCTTC. Translated, it gives CASNINRGLYGYTF.

The chain links TRBV28 to TRBJ1-6, with D possibly matching TRBD1 (5 bases). The CDR3 contains 14 residues. The V end lost 4 bases, the J end lost 7 bases, and 11 bases lay between the germline ends. In germline, CDR1 is MDHEN, CDR2 SYDVKM. The CDR3 sequence: CASSSGRENSPLHF. The DNA of the CDR3 is TGTGCCAGCAGTTCGGGACGGGAGAATTCACCCCTCCACTTT. The full variable domain, with the rest looked up from reference TRBV28 and TRBJ1-6, is DVKVTQSSRYLVKRTGEKVFLECVQDMDHENMFWYRQDPGLGLRLIYFSYDVKMKEKGDIPEGYSVSREKKERFSLILESASTNQTSMYLCASSSGRENSPLHFGNGTRLTVT.

The sample holds a few counts of this clonotype. The CDR3 nucleotides are TGTGCCAGCAGCTTAGTCGAGCGGGATAGCACAGATACGCAGTATTTT. This translates into CASSLVERDSTDTQYF. This chain uses TRBV7-6 with TRBJ2-3; 7 nucleotides agree with TRBD2. Germline CDR1 is SGHVS and CDR2 is FNYEAQ. J lost 0 bases, V lost 1 base, and 4 bases had no gene match. This CDR3 contains 16 residues.

The chain recombines TRBV10-2 with TRBJ2-1; 12 nucleotides agree with TRBD2. CDR1 WSHSY and CDR2 SAAADI come from the germline V gene. The CDR3 is 15 residues long. J gave up 5 bases and V 6 bases, and 5 bases lay outside the gene matches. The CDR3 loop is CASSSTSGSHNEQFF. In DNA, the CDR3 is TGCGCCAGCAGCTCGACTAGCGGGAGCCACAATGAGCAGTTCTTC.

There are a few counts of this clonotype. The genes are TRBV20-1 and TRBJ2-7; D is perhaps TRBD2 (5 bases). The V gene lost 1 base and the J gene lost 6 bases, with 19 bases spanning the gap. This CDR3 has 15 residues. The V gene's germline CDR1 is DFQATT and CDR2 SNEGSKA (reference sequence). CDR3 nucleotides: TGCAGTGCTAGAGCCGGGCGCTCTGGCGGGCTCGAGCAGTACTTC. Residues: CSARAGRSGGLEQYF.

This clonotype was counted a few times. This rearrangement joins TRBV7-2 to TRBJ1-5; D is unclear. Trimming removed 5 bases at V and 11 bases at J, with 19 bases between. CDR1 SGHTA and CDR2 FQGNSA come from the germline V gene. The CDR3 is 14 amino acids. The chain's CDR3 is CASSPGSTLGAQHF. CDR3 DNA: TGTGCCAGCAGCCCGGGATCTACATTAGGTGCCCAGCATTTT.

This chain uses TRBV6-1 with TRBJ2-7; no clear D gene. The CDR3 consists of 13 residues. V was trimmed by 6 bases and J by 3 bases, leaving 12 bases between them. CDR1 and CDR2 from the germline V gene are MNHNS and SASEGT. The CDR3 is CASRSPRNYEQYF. In nucleotides, the CDR3 is TGTGCCAGCAGGTCCCCCAGGAACTACGAGCAGTACTTC.

The J gene is TRBJ2-3, the V gene TRBV7-2; the match to TRBD1 covers 10 bases. Germline V lookup: CDR1 SGHTA, CDR2 FQGNSA. CDR3 size: 15 residues. V trimming: 5 bases; J trimming: 4 bases; junction bases outside the gene matches: 6. This CDR3 reads CASSPDRGWADTQYF. CDR3 DNA sequence: TGTGCCAGCAGCCCGGACAGGGGGTGGGCAGATACGCAGTATTTT.

The V call is TRBV4-3, the J call TRBJ2-3; TRBD2 matches 12 bases. The CDR3 has 16 amino acids. The V gene's germline CDR1 is LGHNA and CDR2 YSLEER. Trimming cost V 3 bases and J 4 bases; bases outside gene matches: 5. The CDR3 is CASSHKLAGGADTQYF. In nucleotides, the CDR3 is TGCGCCAGCAGCCACAAACTAGCGGGAGGCGCAGATACGCAGTATTTT.

This rearrangement joins TRBV6-1 to TRBJ2-3; D is possibly TRBD1 (5 bases). Germline CDR1 and CDR2: MNHNS and SASEGT. This CDR3 contains 13 residues. The germline V and J ends were trimmed by 4 bases and 9 bases, with 14 bases remaining between them. The CDR3 reads CASSVPGLETQYF. For the CDR3, the DNA is TGTGCCAGCAGTGTGCCAGGGTTGGAGACGCAGTATTTT.

This clonotype was counted between two and nine times. This chain links TRBV20-1 with TRBJ2-5; the match to TRBD2 covers 13 bases. The CDR3 consists of 18 residues. J was trimmed by 4 bases and V by 3 bases; bases with no gene match: 14. Germline values: CDR1 DFQATT, CDR2 SNEGSKA (reference sequence). The CDR3 DNA sequence: TGCAGTGCTAGGAGTTCAGGACTAGCGGGAGTGGTGCGAGAGACCCAGTACTTC. Protein sequence: CSARSSGLAGVVRETQYF.

The chain links TRBV6-1 to TRBJ2-3; either TRBD1 or TRBD2 may fit D (5 bases each). The CDR3 length is 14 residues. The V end lost 4 bases, the J end lost 3 bases, and 11 bases lay between the germline ends. Germline V gene data show CDR1 as MNHNS and CDR2 as SASEGT. The CDR3 spells CASSAGSGTDTQYF. In DNA form, the CDR3 reads TGTGCCAGCAGTGCAGGGAGTGGGACAGATACGCAGTATTTT.

The chain employs TRBV7-2 and TRBJ2-7, with 7 bases lining up with TRBD2. Germline CDR1 is SGHTA and CDR2 is FQGNSA. The CDR3 totals 14 residues. V lost 5 bases to trimming and J lost 3 bases; unmatched junction nucleotides: 7. Written as DNA, the CDR3 is TGTGCCAGCAGCGTCACTAGCGTCGGCTACGAGCAGTACTTC. It codes for CASSVTSVGYEQYF.

V gene TRBV20-1 combines with J gene TRBJ2-7, with 7 bases matching TRBD2. The CDR3 is 15 amino acids. CDR1 is DFQATT, CDR2 SNEGSKA, per germline (reference sequence). The ends lost 3 bases at V and 6 bases at J; junction bases unmatched: 14. The CDR3 loop reads CSASLAGVGRVEQYF. The CDR3 DNA is TGCAGTGCTAGTTTGGCGGGAGTAGGAAGGGTCGAGCAGTACTTC.

A note on this clonotype: A read error is likely, as this CDR3 ends without the conserved phenylalanine or tryptophan. This chain uses TRBV19 with TRBJ2-7, with TRBD1 matching over 8 bases. CDR1 LNHDA and CDR2 SQIVND come from the germline V gene (reference sequence). Trimming removed 5 bases from V and 2 bases from J; junction bases left unmatched: 17. This CDR3 has 18 amino acids. CDR3 residues: CASSAHLLRDRRPYEQYL. Here the CDR3 DNA reads TGTGCCAGTAGTGCCCACCTTCTCCGGGACAGGAGACCCTACGAGCAGTACTTA.

This chain uses TRBV19 with TRBJ2-7; unclear D gene. The CDR3 has 14 amino acids. Between the trimmed V and J ends, which lost 1 base and 0 bases, there was a span of 7 bases. The V gene's germline CDR1 is LNHDA and CDR2 SQIVND (reference sequence). The CDR3 sequence is CASSIGPVSYEQYF. CDR3 DNA: TGTGCCAGTAGTATAGGACCAGTCTCCTACGAGCAGTACTTC.

This clonotype was seen a handful of times. The rearrangement joins TRBV5-6 to TRBJ2-5; D may be TRBD2 (6 bases). Germline V gives CDR1 SGHDT, CDR2 YYEEEE. CDR3 size: 13 residues. V was shortened by 2 bases and J by 4 bases, with 9 bases between the two germline ends. CDR3 in amino acids: CASSLRGGETQYF. As DNA, the CDR3 is TGTGCCAGCAGCTTAAGGGGAGGAGAGACCCAGTACTTC.

This chain uses TRBV5-5 with TRBJ2-2; D possibly corresponds to TRBD2 (6 bases). Germline loops: CDR1 SGHKS, CDR2 YYEKEE (reference sequence). V lost 4 bases to trimming and J lost 11 bases, with 21 bases between them. The CDR3 length is 15 residues. The CDR3 here is CASSATTTGREELFF. In DNA, the CDR3 is TGTGCCAGCAGCGCAACCACAACGGGGCGGGAAGAGCTGTTTTTT.

The chain links TRBV29-1 to TRBJ2-5; the D gene is possibly TRBD2 (7 bases). Trimming shortened V by 4 bases and J by 3 bases, and 18 bases separated the two germline ends. The CDR3 covers 15 residues. Germline V gives CDR1 SQVTM, CDR2 ANQGSEA. CDR3 bases: TGCAGCGTTGTGAGGGGGGGGGACCCCAAAGAGACCCAGTACTTC. Residues: CSVVRGGDPKETQYF.

This clonotype was counted only a few times. The CDR3 DNA is TGTGCCAGCACTGATAGAACCGGGACAGGGCCTTTCTATGGCTACACCTTC. Protein product: CASTDRTGTGPFYGYTF. This rearrangement joins TRBV2 to TRBJ1-2, with 9 positions matching TRBD1. From germline, CDR1 is SNHLY and CDR2 FYNNEI. CDR3 length: 17 residues. Trimming cost V 7 bases and J 4 bases; bases outside gene matches: 16.

This clonotype was seen only a few times. The rearrangement joins TRBV20-1 to TRBJ2-3, with D perhaps TRBD2 (5 bases). Germline loops: CDR1 DFQATT, CDR2 SNEGSKA (reference sequence). Trimming pared 6 bases from V and 0 bases from J, leaving 19 bases between. The CDR3 sequence is 16 residues long. This CDR3 reads CSATRPRGHSTDTQYF. CDR3 DNA: TGCAGTGCAACACGACCCCGGGGTCATAGCACAGATACGCAGTATTTT.

This rearrangement joins TRBV7-9 to TRBJ2-1; 8 bases line up with TRBD2. CDR3 length: 16 amino acids. Germline CDR1 and CDR2: SEHNR and FQNEAQ (reference sequence). V lost 1 base to trimming and J lost 4 bases; unmatched junction nucleotides: 6. Here the CDR3 DNA reads TGTGCCAGCAGCTTAGAGAGCGGGAGTCAGTACAATGAGCAGTTCTTC. Its protein product is CASSLESGSQYNEQFF.